The 25 T cell receptor beta chains presented below share a single source sample, sequenced in a study of T cells after yellow fever vaccination. Via MiXCR, TCRdb re-called the 5' RACE reads, giving one row per CDR3 protein. The table has some 250,000 distinct CDR3 sequences, roughly 3.7% seen once. The sample here was PBMCs, taken 15 days after the yellow fever booster vaccination. These receptors originate from a man in his late teens or twenties who received the YFV17D yellow fever vaccine.

Many counts were recorded for this clonotype. The V call is TRBV20-1, the J call TRBJ2-3; 9 bases line up with TRBD1. The CDR3 totals 15 residues. V lost 5 bases, J lost 1 base, and 7 bases stayed unmatched. Germline V gene lookup returns CDR1 DFQATT and CDR2 SNEGSKA (reference sequence). CDR3 sequence: CSAAPGQGGTDTQYF. In DNA, the CDR3 is TGCAGTGCTGCTCCGGGACAGGGAGGCACAGATACGCAGTATTTT.

This clonotype came up many times. The chain employs TRBV7-9 and TRBJ2-1; possibly TRBD1 or TRBD2 for D (5 bases each). CDR1 and CDR2 from the germline V gene are SEHNR and FQNEAQ (reference sequence). V lost 5 bases and J 7 bases, leaving 18 bases between the germline ends. There are 15 residues in the CDR3. Here the CDR3 DNA reads TGTGCCAGCAGCCCCCCAGGAGAGGGGTCGAATGAGCAGTTCTTC. Its translation: CASSPPGEGSNEQFF.

With regard to this clonotype: A read error may be the cause here, since a much bigger clone is one base away. This chain uses TRBV18 with TRBJ2-2, with a possible D match to TRBD2 (7 bases). The CDR3 loop spans 14 amino acids. Looked up from germline, CDR1 is KGHSH and CDR2 is LQKENI. V was trimmed by 3 bases and J by 7 bases, leaving 12 bases between them. The CDR3 DNA reads TGTGCCAGCTCACCGCGGGGGCCGGTCGGGGAGCTGTTTTTT. It encodes CASSPRGPVGELFF.

This clonotype was observed a handful of times. The CDR3 reads CSALRDRNYGYTF. CDR3 nucleotides: TGCAGTGCTTTACGCGACAGGAATTATGGCTACACCTTC. The rearrangement uses TRBV20-1 and TRBJ1-2; TRBD1 might be the D (6 bases). Germline CDR1 and CDR2: DFQATT and SNEGSKA (reference sequence). This CDR3 has 13 amino acids. Trimming took 5 bases from V and 5 from J, leaving 15 bases between them.

This clonotype was counted at least ten times. The chain combines TRBV13 with TRBJ2-1; D gene uncertain. Germline CDR1 reads PRHDT; CDR2 reads FYEKMQ (reference sequence). The CDR3 loop spans 11 amino acids. The V gene lost 5 bases and the J gene lost 8 bases, with 7 bases spanning the gap. The CDR3 spells CASSPRYEQFF. CDR3 DNA sequence: TGTGCCAGCAGCCCCCGGTATGAGCAGTTCTTC.

This clonotype was found a few times. This chain connects TRBV3-1 to TRBJ2-1, with 8 positions matching TRBD1. Germline lookup yields CDR1 LGHDT and CDR2 YNNKEL (reference sequence). The CDR3 covers 15 residues. The ends lost 2 bases at V and 5 bases at J; junction bases unmatched: 5. CDR3 coding DNA: TGTGCCAGCAGCCAATGGACAGGGTTTCACAATGAGCAGTTCTTC. Protein sequence: CASSQWTGFHNEQFF.

This clonotype was recorded many times. The chain is built from TRBV6-5 and TRBJ1-4; D is undetermined. The CDR3 consists of 14 residues. Germline V gene data show CDR1 as MNHEY and CDR2 as SVGAGI. Trimming removed 6 bases at V and 6 bases at J, with 14 bases between. The CDR3 DNA sequence: TGTGCCAGCAGCCCCCGGGCCCCGGATGAAAAACTGTTTTTT. Amino acids: CASSPRAPDEKLFF.

The table lists this clonotype with many counts. The V gene is TRBV6-5, the J gene TRBJ1-5; no firm D call. The V end lost 2 bases, the J end lost 3 bases, and 5 bases lay between the germline ends. CDR3 length: 13 amino acids. Germline CDR1 MNHEY, CDR2 SVGAGI. CDR3 residues: CASSYGFNQPQHF. For the CDR3, the DNA is TGTGCCAGCAGTTACGGTTTCAATCAGCCCCAGCATTTT.

This clonotype occurred many times. The V and J genes are TRBV6-2 or TRBV6-3 and TRBJ2-7; 8 bases are a match to TRBD1. Looked up from germline, CDR1 is MNHEY and CDR2 is SVGEGT. The V and J ends lost 1 base and 3 bases, in that order; junction bases with no gene match: 5. This CDR3 has 15 amino acids. The CDR3 protein is CASSYLDRANYEQYF. The CDR3 DNA reads as TGTGCCAGCAGTTACTTGGACAGGGCGAACTACGAGCAGTACTTC.

The table lists this clonotype with many counts. The chain is built from TRBV10-3 and TRBJ2-1, with TRBD1 matching 10 bases. With V trimmed by 6 bases and J by 5 bases, 7 bases remained unmatched. The CDR3 covers 15 residues. The germline V gene encodes CDR1 ENHRY and CDR2 SYGVKD. CDR3 nucleotides: TGTGCCATCAGCCCCGGGGGGACAGGGGACAATGAGCAGTTCTTC. The encoded protein is CAISPGGTGDNEQFF.

A single count supports this clonotype. This rearrangement joins TRBV29-1 to TRBJ1-1; TRBD1 aligns across 11 bases. V lost 7 bases and J lost 4; bases outside the gene matches: 17. This CDR3 contains 17 residues. Germline CDR1 SQVTM, CDR2 ANQGSEA. As DNA, the CDR3 is TGCAGCGCCAACCTAAGGACAGGGGGCTCCCGTAGCACTGAAGCTTTCTTT. This sequence encodes CSANLRTGGSRSTEAFF.

This clonotype was seen more than once but under ten times. The chain carries TRBV4-3 and TRBJ2-1, with D possibly matching TRBD2 (5 bases). Germline CDR1 is LGHNA and CDR2 is YSLEER. V was shortened by 0 bases and J by 9 bases, with 15 bases between the two germline ends. The CDR3 is 15 amino acids. This chain's CDR3 is CASSQEFRPRGEQFF. The CDR3 coding sequence is TGCGCCAGCAGCCAAGAGTTCCGACCTCGGGGTGAGCAGTTCTTC.

This clonotype was observed many times. This chain connects TRBV7-2 to TRBJ2-5; 8 bases fit TRBD1. Germline V gene sequence: CDR1 SGHTA, CDR2 FQGNSA. The CDR3 spans 15 residues. Germline trimming cut 6 bases from V and 5 bases from J; bases unmatched to any gene: 11. The CDR3 sequence: CASRPSGGRRETQYF. In DNA form, the CDR3 reads TGTGCCAGCAGACCGTCAGGGGGCAGGAGGGAGACCCAGTACTTC.

At least ten counts were recorded for this clonotype. The chain has TRBV24-1 and TRBJ2-2, with TRBD1 identical over 7 bases. In germline, CDR1 is KGHDR, CDR2 SFDVKD. Trimming removed 7 bases from V and 0 bases from J; junction bases left unmatched: 7. This CDR3 spans 16 amino acids. The CDR3, as DNA: TGTGCCACCAGATACAGGGGCGACGCGAACACCGGGGAGCTGTTTTTT. It specifies CATRYRGDANTGELFF.

This clonotype came up many times. The chain has TRBV6-5 and TRBJ1-2, with D hard to call. Germline assignment: CDR1 MNHEY and CDR2 SVGAGI. Trimming took off 6 bases at V and 5 bases at J, with 16 bases between the two ends. The CDR3 runs 14 residues. CDR3 residues: CASSMVLDGYGYTF. The CDR3 DNA follows: TGTGCCAGCAGCATGGTATTAGACGGATATGGCTACACCTTC.

This clonotype was seen at least ten times. The chain uses TRBV19 and TRBJ1-1; D uncertain. The germline V gene encodes CDR1 LNHDA and CDR2 SQIVND (reference sequence). The CDR3 totals 14 residues. V was shortened by 7 bases and J by 1 base, with 13 bases between the two germline ends. The CDR3 DNA reads TGTGCCAGTACCCCGTCCCATGGGAACACTGAAGCTTTCTTT. Translated: CASTPSHGNTEAFF.

The table lists this clonotype with many counts. V gene TRBV4-1 combines with J gene TRBJ1-2, with TRBD1 as a possible D gene (5 bases). The V end was cut by 7 bases, the J end by 2 bases, with 23 bases between. The CDR3 runs 17 residues. CDR1 and CDR2 from the germline V gene are MGHRA and YSYEKL. The CDR3 loop is CASNPFRDNLANYGYTF. In DNA form, the CDR3 reads TGCGCCAGCAACCCCTTCAGGGATAATCTAGCGAACTATGGCTACACCTTC.

This clonotype was observed a handful of times. The chain links TRBV4-3 to TRBJ1-6; D possibly corresponds to TRBD1 (5 bases). Deletions cut 4 bases from V and 6 bases from J, with 13 bases between. Germline CDR1 reads LGHNA; CDR2 reads YSLEER. CDR3 length: 15 residues. The CDR3 region is CASSPIPGGNSPLHF. CDR3 DNA: TGCGCCAGCAGCCCAATTCCGGGGGGTAATTCACCCCTCCACTTT.

This clonotype was seen repeatedly, ten times or more. This sequence joins TRBV7-7 and TRBJ2-7; 10 bases match TRBD1. From germline, CDR1 is SSHAT and CDR2 FNYEAQ (reference sequence). V dropped 5 bases and J dropped 0; count of bases not matched to a gene: 4. The CDR3 totals 15 residues. The CDR3, as DNA: TGTGCCAGCAGCCCTCGGACAGGGGGCTCCTACGAGCAGTACTTC. It specifies CASSPRTGGSYEQYF.

This clonotype was seen repeatedly, ten times or more. J is TRBJ1-6 and V is TRBV5-6, with TRBD1 matching over 7 bases. V lost 4 bases, J lost 10 bases, and 17 bases stayed unmatched. This CDR3 has 17 residues. Germline V gives CDR1 SGHDT, CDR2 YYEEEE. The CDR3 DNA reads TGTGCCAGCAGCCCCTTGGATTCAACAGGGGAGGAATCACCCCTCCACTTT. Protein sequence: CASSPLDSTGEESPLHF.

This clonotype has a count of ten or more. The gene calls are TRBV2 and TRBJ2-1; D perhaps matches TRBD2 (8 bases). The ends were cut back, 9 bases at V and 8 bases at J, with 17 bases in the middle. The CDR3 sequence is 13 residues long. CDR1 is SNHLY and CDR2 is FYNNEI in the germline V gene. CDR3: CARRDSGSHEQFF. The DNA of the CDR3 is TGTGCCAGGAGGGACAGCGGGAGTCATGAGCAGTTCTTC.

This clonotype has ten or more counts. The V call is TRBV10-1, the J call TRBJ2-2; D ambiguous. Trimming stripped 8 bases from V and 6 bases from J, with 13 bases between. CDR1 and CDR2 (germline): WNHNN, SYGVQD (reference sequence). The CDR3 has 13 amino acids. The DNA for the CDR3 is TGCGCCAGCTCCCAATCCTTTGCCGGGGAGCTGTTTTTT. It is translated as CASSQSFAGELFF.

The CDR3 DNA is TGCAGTGCTAATCGGGACAGGGGAATGCACGAGCAGTACTTC. Residues: CSANRDRGMHEQYF. The chain has TRBV20-1 and TRBJ2-7; 10 bases are shared with TRBD1. V was pared by 4 bases and J by 5 bases, with 8 bases of the junction left unmatched. Germline V CDR1 and CDR2: DFQATT, SNEGSKA (reference sequence). The CDR3 has 14 amino acids.

This clonotype was recorded only once. A much larger clone sits a single nucleotide away, making a read error possible. The chain has TRBV24-1 and TRBJ2-1; 9 bases are shared with TRBD1. Losses at the gene ends were 8 bases for V and 3 bases for J; bases not matched to a gene: 10. Germline V gene sequence: CDR1 KGHDR, CDR2 SFDVKD. The CDR3 is made up of 16 amino acids. CDR3 coding DNA: TGTGCCACCACCCCCTCGGACAGGGGCTACTACAATGAGCAGTTCTTC. As protein: CATTPSDRGYYNEQFF.

This clonotype was seen many times. This chain joins TRBV7-8 and TRBJ2-3; D is tentatively TRBD1 or TRBD2 (6 bases each). CDR1 SGHVS and CDR2 FQNEAQ come from the germline V gene. The CDR3 contains 18 residues. V lost 6 bases and J 5 bases, leaving 27 bases between the germline ends. The CDR3 loop reads CASRPQRGRGPGGDTQYF. CDR3 bases: TGTGCCAGCAGACCACAACGGGGGCGGGGCCCTGGGGGAGATACGCAGTATTTT.